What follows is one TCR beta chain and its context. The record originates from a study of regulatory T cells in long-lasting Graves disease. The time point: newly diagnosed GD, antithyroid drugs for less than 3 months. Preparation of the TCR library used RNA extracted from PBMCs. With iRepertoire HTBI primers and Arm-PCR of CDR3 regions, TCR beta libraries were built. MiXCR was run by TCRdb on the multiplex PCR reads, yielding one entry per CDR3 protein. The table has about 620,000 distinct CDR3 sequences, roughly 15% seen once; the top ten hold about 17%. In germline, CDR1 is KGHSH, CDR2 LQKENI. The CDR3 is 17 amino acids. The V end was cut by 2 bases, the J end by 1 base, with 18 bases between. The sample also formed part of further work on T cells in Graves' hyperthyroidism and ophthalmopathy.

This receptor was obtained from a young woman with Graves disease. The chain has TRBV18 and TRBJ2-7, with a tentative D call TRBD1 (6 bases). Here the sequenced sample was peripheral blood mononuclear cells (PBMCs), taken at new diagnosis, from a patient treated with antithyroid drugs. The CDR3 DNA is TGTGCCAGCTCACCAGAAGAGCAGGGGTCCACTTCCTACGAGCAGTACTTC. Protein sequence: CASSPEEQGSTSYEQYF.